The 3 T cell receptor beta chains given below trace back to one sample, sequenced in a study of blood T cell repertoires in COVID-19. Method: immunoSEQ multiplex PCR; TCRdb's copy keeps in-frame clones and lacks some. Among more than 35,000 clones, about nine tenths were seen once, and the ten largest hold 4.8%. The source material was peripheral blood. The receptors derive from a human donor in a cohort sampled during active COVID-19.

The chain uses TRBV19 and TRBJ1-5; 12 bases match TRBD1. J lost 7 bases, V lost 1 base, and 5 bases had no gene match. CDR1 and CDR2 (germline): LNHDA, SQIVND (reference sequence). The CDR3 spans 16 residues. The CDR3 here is CASSIGPGTGGQPQHF. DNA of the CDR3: TGTGCCAGTAGTATAGGACCGGGGACAGGGGGCCAGCCCCAGCATTTT. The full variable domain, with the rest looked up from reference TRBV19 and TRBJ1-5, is DGGITQSPKYLFRKEGQNVTLSCEQNLNHDAMYWYRQDPGQGLRLIYYSQIVNDFQKGDIAEGYSVSREKKESFPLTVTSAQKNPTAFYLCASSIGPGTGGQPQHFGDGTRLSIL.

In nucleotides, the CDR3 is TGTGCCAACCGACTACAGGGGAACACTGAAGCTTTCTTT. This codes for CANRLQGNTEAFF. The chain uses TRBV7-2 and TRBJ1-1; D is possibly TRBD1 (6 bases). In germline, CDR1 is SGHTA, CDR2 FQGNSA. Trimming shortened V by 10 bases and J by 1 base, and 13 bases separated the two germline ends. The CDR3 runs to 13 residues.

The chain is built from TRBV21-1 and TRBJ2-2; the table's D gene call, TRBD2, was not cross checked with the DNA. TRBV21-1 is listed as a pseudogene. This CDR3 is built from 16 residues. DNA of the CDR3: TGTGCCAGCAGCACCCTCAGAGAGGGATGGACCGGGGAGCTGTTTTTT. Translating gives CASSTLREGWTGELFF.